Each of the 16 T cell receptor beta chains below was sequenced from the same sample in a study of blood T cell repertoires in COVID-19. Produced via immunoSEQ multiplex PCR; TCRdb's table is partial and in-frame only. The sample contains some 350,000 clones, 91% of which appear only once. The sequencing input was peripheral blood. All receptors come from a woman between 18 and 30 years old who had recovered from COVID-19.

This chain links TRBV5-1 with TRBJ2-2; 7 bases map to TRBD1. This CDR3 is built from 16 residues. With V trimmed by 4 bases and J by 2 bases, 8 bases remained unmatched. The V gene's germline CDR1 is SGHRS and CDR2 YFSETQ. As DNA, the CDR3 is TGCGCCAGCAGCCTGACAGGGATCGGTAACACCGGGGAGCTGTTTTTT. This gives the protein CASSLTGIGNTGELFF.

The V gene is TRBV11-2, the J gene TRBJ2-1; possibly TRBD2 for D (5 bases). The length of the CDR3 is 15 residues. Trimming took off 6 bases at V and 0 bases at J, with 12 bases between the two ends. Germline CDR1 reads SGHAT; CDR2 reads FQNNGV. CDR3 region: CASRGAVSSYNEQFF. The CDR3 DNA reads TGTGCCAGCAGGGGAGCGGTCAGCTCCTACAATGAGCAGTTCTTC.

The chain joins TRBV11-2 to TRBJ2-5; D is undetermined. V was clipped by 0 bases and J by 4 bases, with 6 bases between them. This CDR3 has 13 amino acids. Germline lookup yields CDR1 SGHAT and CDR2 FQNNGV. CDR3 DNA sequence: TGTGCCAGCAGCTTAGAATCGGTAGAGACCCAGTACTTC. Amino acids: CASSLESVETQYF.

Here the CDR3 reads CASGEDRPGELFF. The CDR3 coding sequence is TGTGCCAGCGGAGAGGACAGACCCGGGGAGCTGTTTTTT. The chain links TRBV2 to TRBJ2-2, with a tentative D call TRBD1 (6 bases). Trimming removed 8 bases at V and 6 bases at J, with 13 bases between. This CDR3 is built from 13 residues. The germline V gene encodes CDR1 SNHLY and CDR2 FYNNEI.

The V gene is TRBV6-5, the J gene TRBJ2-1; TRBD2 aligns across 7 bases. The germline gives CDR1 MNHEY, CDR2 SVGAGI. J was trimmed by 7 bases and V by 8 bases; bases with no gene match: 8. The CDR3 is 13 amino acids. DNA of the CDR3: TGTGCCAGCGGGGCGGGAGCGATAAATGAGCAGTTCTTC. Translating gives CASGAGAINEQFF.

V gene TRBV6-5 combines with J gene TRBJ1-1, with a tentative D call TRBD1 (6 bases). V dropped 7 bases and J dropped 11 bases, with 14 bases sitting between them. The CDR3 is 11 amino acids. The germline CDR1 and CDR2 sequences are MNHEY and SVGAGI. CDR3 amino acids: CASTKGVSAFF. The CDR3 DNA sequence: TGTGCCAGCACCAAGGGGGTTTCGGCTTTCTTT.

The chain carries TRBV6-1 and TRBJ2-4, with D perhaps matching TRBD1 (7 bases). V was cut by 1 base and J by 2 bases, with 27 bases left in between. The CDR3 sequence is 21 residues long. CDR1 MNHNS and CDR2 SASEGT come from the germline V gene. The CDR3 here is CASSEGRSRTGGFGPKNIQYF. CDR3 in DNA: TGTGCCAGCAGTGAAGGTCGGTCGCGGACAGGAGGGTTCGGGCCCAAAAACATTCAGTACTTC.

The gene calls are TRBV6-2 or TRBV6-3 and TRBJ1-2; D is unresolved. V was cut by 5 bases and J by 0 bases, with 19 bases left in between. The CDR3 runs to 17 residues. Germline lookup yields CDR1 MNHEY and CDR2 SVGEGT. In DNA form, the CDR3 reads TGTGCCAGCAGTCCCGCCCACGGCAGGCCAGCTAACTATGGCTACACCTTC. It specifies CASSPAHGRPANYGYTF.

The J gene is TRBJ2-1, the V gene TRBV7-2; D remains unclear. The CDR3 is made up of 13 amino acids. The germline V gene has CDR1 SGHTA and CDR2 FQGNSA. V was cut by 6 bases and J by 0 bases, with 6 bases left in between. DNA of the CDR3: TGTGCCAGCAGACCTAGCTCCTACAATGAGCAGTTCTTC. Protein: CASRPSSYNEQFF.

This clone was picked up one time. The V and J genes are TRBV5-1 and TRBJ1-6; 7 bases align to TRBD1. Germline lookup yields CDR1 SGHRS and CDR2 YFSETQ. This CDR3 has 16 residues. Unmatched junction bases numbered 6, after V lost 4 bases and J lost 2 bases. CDR3 protein: CASSPTGSPYNSPLHF. CDR3 sequence (DNA): TGCGCCAGCAGCCCGACAGGGAGCCCCTATAATTCACCCCTCCACTTT.

The CDR3 is CASSSQQYNEQFF. DNA of the CDR3: TGTGCCAGCAGCTCACAGCAGTACAATGAGCAGTTCTTC. The chain has TRBV5-6 and TRBJ2-1; D gene ambiguous. The germline gives CDR1 SGHDT, CDR2 YYEEEE. Trimming left V 3 bases short and J 4 bases short, with 8 bases between. CDR3 length equals 13 residues.

The chain links TRBV10-3 to TRBJ1-1, with no clear D. CDR3 length: 13 amino acids. Germline V lookup: CDR1 ENHRY, CDR2 SYGVKD. V gave up 3 bases and J gave up 4 bases, with 9 bases separating them. The CDR3: CAISDRLPTEAFF. The CDR3 nucleotides read TGTGCCATCAGTGACAGGTTGCCCACTGAAGCTTTCTTT.

CDR3 coding DNA: TGTGCCAGCAGCGTAGAGGGGCTAGGTGAGACCGGGGAGCTGTTTTTT. As protein: CASSVEGLGETGELFF. The chain combines TRBV9 with TRBJ2-2; perhaps TRBD1 as D (5 bases). Germline V gene data show CDR1 as SGDLS and CDR2 as YYNGEE. The CDR3 spans 16 residues. V was pared by 0 bases and J by 5 bases, with 14 bases between.

V is TRBV30 and J is TRBJ1-2; a possible D gene is TRBD1 (6 bases). CDR1 GTSNPN and CDR2 SVGIG come from the germline V gene (reference sequence). The CDR3 consists of 10 residues. The CDR3 region has the DNA TGTGCTTTGACAGGCTCGGGCTACACCTTC. This codes for CALTGSGYTF.

This chain connects TRBV29-1 to TRBJ1-1; maybe TRBD1 (5 bases). From germline, CDR1 is SQVTM and CDR2 ANQGSEA. The CDR3 totals 15 residues. Trimming shortened V by 4 bases and J by 11 bases, and 26 bases separated the two germline ends. This chain's CDR3 is CSVAGVVKTREEAFF. The DNA for the CDR3 is TGCAGCGTTGCGGGGGTCGTGAAGACCCGCGAGGAGGCTTTCTTT.

CDR3 amino acids: CSASLLGRQETQYF. Here the CDR3 DNA reads TGCAGTGCTAGTCTTCTCGGGAGACAAGAGACCCAGTACTTC. The chain has TRBV20-1 and TRBJ2-5; TRBD2 might be the D (6 bases). Between the trimmed V and J ends, which lost 3 bases and 2 bases, there was a span of 13 bases. Per germline, CDR1 DFQATT and CDR2 SNEGSKA (reference sequence). The CDR3 is 14 residues long.